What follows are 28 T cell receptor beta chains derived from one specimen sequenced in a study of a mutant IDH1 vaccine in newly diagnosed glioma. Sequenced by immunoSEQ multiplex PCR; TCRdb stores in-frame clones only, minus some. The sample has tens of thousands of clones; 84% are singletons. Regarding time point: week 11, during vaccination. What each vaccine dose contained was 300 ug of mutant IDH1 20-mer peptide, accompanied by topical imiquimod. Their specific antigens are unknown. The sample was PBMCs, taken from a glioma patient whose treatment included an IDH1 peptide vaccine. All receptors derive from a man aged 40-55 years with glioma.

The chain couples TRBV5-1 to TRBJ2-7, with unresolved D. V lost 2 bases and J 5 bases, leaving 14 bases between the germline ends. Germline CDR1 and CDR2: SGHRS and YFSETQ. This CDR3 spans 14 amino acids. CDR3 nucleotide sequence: TGCGCCAGCAGCTTAGATATGGGCGTTAACGAGCAGTACTTC. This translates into CASSLDMGVNEQYF. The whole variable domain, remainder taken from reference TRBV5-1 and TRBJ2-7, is KAGVTQTPRYLIKTRGQQVTLSCSPISGHRSVSWYQQTPGQGLQFLFEYFSETQRNKGNFPGRFSGRQFSNSRSEMNVSTLELGDSALYLCASSLDMGVNEQYFGPGTRLTVT.

CDR3 DNA: TGTGCCAGCAGTTATCGGGTTCTTATGACTAGCGGGGGCTCCTACAATGAGCAGTTCTTC. Translated: CASSYRVLMTSGGSYNEQFF. This chain joins TRBV27 and TRBJ2-1; 12 positions agree with TRBD2. Germline V gene data show CDR1 as MNHEY and CDR2 as SMNVEV (reference sequence). This CDR3 has 20 residues. With 4 bases clipped from V and 0 bases from J, the junction kept 13 bases outside the gene matches.

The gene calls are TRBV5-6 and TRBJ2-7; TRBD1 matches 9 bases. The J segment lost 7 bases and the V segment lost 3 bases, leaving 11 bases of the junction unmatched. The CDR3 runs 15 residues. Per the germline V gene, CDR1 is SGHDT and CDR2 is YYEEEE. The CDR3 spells CASSWGPGQGKEQYF. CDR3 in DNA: TGTGCCAGCAGCTGGGGACCGGGACAGGGAAAAGAGCAGTACTTC.

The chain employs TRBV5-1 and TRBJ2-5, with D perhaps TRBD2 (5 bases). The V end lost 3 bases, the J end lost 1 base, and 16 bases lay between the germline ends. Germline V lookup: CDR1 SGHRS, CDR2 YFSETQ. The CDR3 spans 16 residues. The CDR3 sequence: CASSWLPTRFQETQYF. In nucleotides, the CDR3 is TGCGCCAGCAGCTGGCTACCTACTAGGTTCCAAGAGACCCAGTACTTC.

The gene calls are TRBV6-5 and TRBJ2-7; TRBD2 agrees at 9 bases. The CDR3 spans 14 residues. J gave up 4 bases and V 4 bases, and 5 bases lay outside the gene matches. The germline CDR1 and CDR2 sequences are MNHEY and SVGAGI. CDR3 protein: CASSSPSGRYEQYF. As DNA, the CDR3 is TGTGCCAGCAGTTCTCCCAGCGGGAGGTACGAGCAGTACTTC.

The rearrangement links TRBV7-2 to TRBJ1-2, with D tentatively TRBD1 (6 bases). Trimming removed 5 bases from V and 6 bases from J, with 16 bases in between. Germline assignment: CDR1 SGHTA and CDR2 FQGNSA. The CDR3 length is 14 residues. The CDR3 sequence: CASSRNRARDGYTF. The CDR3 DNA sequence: TGTGCCAGCAGCCGTAACAGGGCGCGGGATGGCTACACCTTC.

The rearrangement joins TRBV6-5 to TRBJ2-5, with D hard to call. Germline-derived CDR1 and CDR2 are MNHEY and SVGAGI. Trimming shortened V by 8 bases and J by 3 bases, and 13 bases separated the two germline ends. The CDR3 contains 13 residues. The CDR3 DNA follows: TGTGCCAGCGTCCCGAAGCAGGAAGAGACCCAGTACTTC. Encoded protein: CASVPKQEETQYF.

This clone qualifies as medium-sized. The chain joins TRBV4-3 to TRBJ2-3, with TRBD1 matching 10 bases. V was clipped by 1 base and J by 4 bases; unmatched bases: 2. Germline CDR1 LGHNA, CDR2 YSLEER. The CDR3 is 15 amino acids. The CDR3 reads CASSQGTGGADTQYF. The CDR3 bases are TGCGCCAGCAGCCAAGGGACAGGGGGGGCAGATACGCAGTATTTT.

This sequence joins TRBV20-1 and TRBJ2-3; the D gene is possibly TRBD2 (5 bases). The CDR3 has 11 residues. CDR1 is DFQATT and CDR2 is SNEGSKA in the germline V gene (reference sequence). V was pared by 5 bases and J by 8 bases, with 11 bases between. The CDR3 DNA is TGCAGTGCTGGACTGACAACTACGCAGTATTTT. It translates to CSAGLTTTQYF.

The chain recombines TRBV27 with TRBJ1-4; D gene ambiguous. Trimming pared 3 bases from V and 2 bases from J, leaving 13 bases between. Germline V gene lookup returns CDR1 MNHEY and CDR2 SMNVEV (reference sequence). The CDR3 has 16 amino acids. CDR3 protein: CASSFLRLGTNEKLFF. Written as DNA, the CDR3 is TGTGCCAGCAGTTTTCTCAGGCTAGGGACTAATGAAAAACTGTTTTTT.

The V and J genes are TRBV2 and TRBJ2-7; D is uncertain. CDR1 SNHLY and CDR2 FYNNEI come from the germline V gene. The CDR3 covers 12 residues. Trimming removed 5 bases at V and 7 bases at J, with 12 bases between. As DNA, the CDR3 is TGTGCCAGCAGTTCGGACCACGGGGAGCAGTACTTC. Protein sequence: CASSSDHGEQYF.

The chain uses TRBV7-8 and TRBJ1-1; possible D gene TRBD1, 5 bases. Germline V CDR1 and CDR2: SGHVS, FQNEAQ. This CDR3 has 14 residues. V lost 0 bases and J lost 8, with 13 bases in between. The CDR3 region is CASSLAGPLGEAFF. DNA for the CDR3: TGTGCCAGCAGCTTAGCGGGGCCCCTTGGGGAAGCTTTCTTT.

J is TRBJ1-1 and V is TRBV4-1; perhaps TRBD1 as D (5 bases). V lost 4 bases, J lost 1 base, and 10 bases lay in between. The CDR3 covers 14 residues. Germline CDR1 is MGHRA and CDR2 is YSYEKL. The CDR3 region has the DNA TGCGCCAGCAGCCGGGGACTGACGAACACTGAAGCTTTCTTT. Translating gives CASSRGLTNTEAFF.

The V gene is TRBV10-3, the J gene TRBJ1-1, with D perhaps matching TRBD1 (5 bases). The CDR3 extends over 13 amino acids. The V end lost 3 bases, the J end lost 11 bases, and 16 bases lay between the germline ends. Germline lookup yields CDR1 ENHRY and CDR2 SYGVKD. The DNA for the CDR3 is TGTGCCATCAGTGACAGGACAAACTCGGCCGCTTTCTTT. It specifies CAISDRTNSAAFF.

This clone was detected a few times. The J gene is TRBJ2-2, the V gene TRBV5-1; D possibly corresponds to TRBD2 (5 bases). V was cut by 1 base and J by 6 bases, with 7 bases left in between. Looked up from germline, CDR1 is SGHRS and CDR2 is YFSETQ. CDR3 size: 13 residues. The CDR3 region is CASSLLRAGELFF. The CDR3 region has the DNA TGCGCCAGCAGCTTGTTGCGGGCCGGGGAGCTGTTTTTT.

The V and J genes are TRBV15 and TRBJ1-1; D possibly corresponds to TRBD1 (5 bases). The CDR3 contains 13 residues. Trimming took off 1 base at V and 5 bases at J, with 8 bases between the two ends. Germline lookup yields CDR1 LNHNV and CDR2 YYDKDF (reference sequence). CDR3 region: CATSRGGDTEAFF. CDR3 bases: TGTGCCACCAGCAGAGGGGGCGATACTGAAGCTTTCTTT.

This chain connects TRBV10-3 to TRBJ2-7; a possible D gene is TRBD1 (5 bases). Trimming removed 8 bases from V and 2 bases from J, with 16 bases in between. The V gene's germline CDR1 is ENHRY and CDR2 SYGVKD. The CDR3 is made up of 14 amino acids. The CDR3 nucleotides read TGTGCCATCTCCTTCATGGCAGGGCCCTACGAGCAGTACTTC. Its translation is CAISFMAGPYEQYF.

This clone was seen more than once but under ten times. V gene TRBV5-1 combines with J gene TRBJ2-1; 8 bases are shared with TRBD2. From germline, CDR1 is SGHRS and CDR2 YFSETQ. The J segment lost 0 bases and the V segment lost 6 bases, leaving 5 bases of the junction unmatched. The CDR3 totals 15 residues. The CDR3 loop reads CASKLSGVSYNEQFF. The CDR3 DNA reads TGCGCCAGCAAGCTTAGCGGGGTCTCCTACAATGAGCAGTTCTTC. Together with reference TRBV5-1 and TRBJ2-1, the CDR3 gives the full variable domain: KAGVTQTPRYLIKTRGQQVTLSCSPISGHRSVSWYQQTPGQGLQFLFEYFSETQRNKGNFPGRFSGRQFSNSRSEMNVSTLELGDSALYLCASKLSGVSYNEQFFGPGTRLTVL.

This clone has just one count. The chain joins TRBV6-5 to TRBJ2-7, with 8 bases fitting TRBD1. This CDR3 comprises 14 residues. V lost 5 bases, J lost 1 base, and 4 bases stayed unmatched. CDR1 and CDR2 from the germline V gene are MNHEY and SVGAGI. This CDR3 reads CASSRDRSSYEQYF. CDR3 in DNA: TGTGCCAGCAGTCGGGACAGGTCGTCCTACGAGCAGTACTTC.

The CDR3 here is CASSLSMQGGLGASNEQYF. Written as DNA, the CDR3 is TGCGCCAGCAGCTTGTCTATGCAGGGTGGCTTGGGGGCGAGCAACGAGCAGTACTTC. The V gene is TRBV5-1, the J gene TRBJ2-7, with a tentative D call TRBD1 (6 bases). V was pared by 1 base and J by 5 bases, with 28 bases between. Germline V lookup: CDR1 SGHRS, CDR2 YFSETQ. This CDR3 comprises 19 residues.

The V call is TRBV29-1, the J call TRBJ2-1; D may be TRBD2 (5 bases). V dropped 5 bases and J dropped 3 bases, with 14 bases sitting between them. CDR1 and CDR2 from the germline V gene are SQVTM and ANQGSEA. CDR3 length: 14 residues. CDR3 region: CSVTQRFNYNEQFF. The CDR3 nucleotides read TGCAGCGTTACCCAGCGGTTTAACTACAATGAGCAGTTCTTC.

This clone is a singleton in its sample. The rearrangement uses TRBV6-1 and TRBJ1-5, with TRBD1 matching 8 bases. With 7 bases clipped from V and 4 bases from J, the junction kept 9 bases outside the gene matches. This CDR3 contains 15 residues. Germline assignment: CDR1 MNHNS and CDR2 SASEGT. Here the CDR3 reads CASIPRGTGNQPQHF. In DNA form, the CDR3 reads TGTGCCAGCATCCCGCGTGGGACAGGAAATCAGCCCCAGCATTTT.

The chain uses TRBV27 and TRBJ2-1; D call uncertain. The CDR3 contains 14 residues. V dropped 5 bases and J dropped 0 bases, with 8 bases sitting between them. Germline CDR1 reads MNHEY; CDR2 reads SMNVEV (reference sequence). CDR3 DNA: TGTGCCAGCAGTGAGCGTAACTCCTACAATGAGCAGTTCTTC. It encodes CASSERNSYNEQFF.

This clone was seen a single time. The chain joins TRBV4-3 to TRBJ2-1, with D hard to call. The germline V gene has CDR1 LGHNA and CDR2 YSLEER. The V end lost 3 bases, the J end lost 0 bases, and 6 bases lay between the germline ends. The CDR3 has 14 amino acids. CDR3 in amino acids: CASSQYNSYNEQFF. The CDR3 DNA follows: TGCGCCAGCAGCCAGTATAACTCCTACAATGAGCAGTTCTTC.

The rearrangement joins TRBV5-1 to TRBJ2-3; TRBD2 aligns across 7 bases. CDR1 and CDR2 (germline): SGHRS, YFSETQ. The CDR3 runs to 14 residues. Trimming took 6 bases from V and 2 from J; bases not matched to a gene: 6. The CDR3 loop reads CASTTSGATDTQYF. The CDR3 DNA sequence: TGCGCCAGCACTACCAGCGGGGCCACAGATACGCAGTATTTT. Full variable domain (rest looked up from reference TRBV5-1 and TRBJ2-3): KAGVTQTPRYLIKTRGQQVTLSCSPISGHRSVSWYQQTPGQGLQFLFEYFSETQRNKGNFPGRFSGRQFSNSRSEMNVSTLELGDSALYLCASTTSGATDTQYFGPGTRLTVL.

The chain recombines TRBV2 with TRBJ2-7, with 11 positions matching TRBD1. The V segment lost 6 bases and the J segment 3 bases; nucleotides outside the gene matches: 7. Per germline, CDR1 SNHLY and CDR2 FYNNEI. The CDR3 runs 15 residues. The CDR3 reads CASRGGQGGFYEQYF. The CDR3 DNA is TGTGCCAGCAGGGGGGGACAGGGGGGTTTCTACGAGCAGTACTTC.

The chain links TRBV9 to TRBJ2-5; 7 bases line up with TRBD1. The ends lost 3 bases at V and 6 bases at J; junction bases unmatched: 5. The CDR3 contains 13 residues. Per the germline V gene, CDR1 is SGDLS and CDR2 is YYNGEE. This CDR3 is CASSDRDRQTQYF. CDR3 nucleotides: TGTGCCAGCAGCGACCGGGACAGACAGACCCAGTACTTC.

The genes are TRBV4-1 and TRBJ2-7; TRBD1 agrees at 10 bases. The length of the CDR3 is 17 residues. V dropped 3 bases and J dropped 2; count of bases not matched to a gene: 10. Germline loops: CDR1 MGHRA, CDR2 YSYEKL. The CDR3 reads CASSQGKIGTGAYEQYF. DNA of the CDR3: TGCGCCAGCAGCCAGGGAAAAATAGGGACAGGGGCCTACGAGCAGTACTTC.